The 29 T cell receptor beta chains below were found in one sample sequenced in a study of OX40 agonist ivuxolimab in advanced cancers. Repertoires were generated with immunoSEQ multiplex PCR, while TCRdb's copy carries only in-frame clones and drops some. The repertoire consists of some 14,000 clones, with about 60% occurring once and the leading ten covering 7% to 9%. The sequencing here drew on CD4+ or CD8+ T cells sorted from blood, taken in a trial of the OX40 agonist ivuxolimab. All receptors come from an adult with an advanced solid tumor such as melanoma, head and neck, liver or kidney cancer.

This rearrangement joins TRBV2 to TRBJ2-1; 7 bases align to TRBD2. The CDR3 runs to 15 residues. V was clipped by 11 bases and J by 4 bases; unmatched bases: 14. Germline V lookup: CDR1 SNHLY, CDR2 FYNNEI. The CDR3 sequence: CAGLGGGDSYNEQFF. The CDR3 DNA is TGTGCCGGACTTGGGGGGGGTGACTCTTACAATGAGCAGTTCTTC.

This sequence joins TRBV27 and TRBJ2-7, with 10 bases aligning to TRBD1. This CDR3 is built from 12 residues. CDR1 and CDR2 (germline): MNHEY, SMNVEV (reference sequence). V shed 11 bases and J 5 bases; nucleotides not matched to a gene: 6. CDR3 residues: CASSDRGDEQYF. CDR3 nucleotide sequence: TGTGCCTCGTCGGACAGGGGGGACGAGCAGTACTTC.

CDR3 DNA sequence: TGTGCCAGCAGCTTAGCGAATTGGCAGGCGAACACTGAAGCTTTCTTT. Translated: CASSLANWQANTEAFF. The chain links TRBV7-8 to TRBJ1-1; D is unresolved. The CDR3 sequence is 16 residues long. Trimming took off 0 bases at V and 1 base at J, with 12 bases between the two ends. CDR1 and CDR2 from the germline V gene are SGHVS and FQNEAQ.

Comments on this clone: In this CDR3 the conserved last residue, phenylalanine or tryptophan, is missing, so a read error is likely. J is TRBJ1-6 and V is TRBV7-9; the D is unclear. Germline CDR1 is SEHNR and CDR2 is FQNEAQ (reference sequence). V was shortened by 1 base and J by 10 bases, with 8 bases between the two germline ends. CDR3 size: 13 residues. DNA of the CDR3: TGTGCCAGCAGCTTAGTGCCGGACTCACCCCTCCACCTT. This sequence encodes CASSLVPDSPLHL.

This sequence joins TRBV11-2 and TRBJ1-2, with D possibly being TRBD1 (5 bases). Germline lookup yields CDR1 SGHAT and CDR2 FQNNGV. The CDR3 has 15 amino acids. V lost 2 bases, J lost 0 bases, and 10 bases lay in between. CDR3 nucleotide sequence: TGTGCCAGCAGCTTATCTGACAGAGCTAACTATGGCTACACCTTC. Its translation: CASSLSDRANYGYTF.

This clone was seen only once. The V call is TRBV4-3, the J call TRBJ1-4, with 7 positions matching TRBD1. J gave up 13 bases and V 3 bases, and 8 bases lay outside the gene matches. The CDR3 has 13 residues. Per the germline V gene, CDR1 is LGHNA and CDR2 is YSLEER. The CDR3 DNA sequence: TGCGCCAGCAGCCACGGAAAGGGGGCTCGACTGTTTTTT. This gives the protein CASSHGKGARLFF.

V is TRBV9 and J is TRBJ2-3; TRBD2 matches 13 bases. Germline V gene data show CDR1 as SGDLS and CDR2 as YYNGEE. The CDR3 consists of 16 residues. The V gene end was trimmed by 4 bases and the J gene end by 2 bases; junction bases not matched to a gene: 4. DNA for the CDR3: TGTGCCAGCAGCCCGGGACTAGCGGGGACCACAGATACGCAGTATTTT. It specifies CASSPGLAGTTDTQYF.

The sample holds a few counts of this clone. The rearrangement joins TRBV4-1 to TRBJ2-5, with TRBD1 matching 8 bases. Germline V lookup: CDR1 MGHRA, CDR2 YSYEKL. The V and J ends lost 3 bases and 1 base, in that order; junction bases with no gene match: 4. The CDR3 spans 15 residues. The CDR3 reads CASSHADRAQETQYF. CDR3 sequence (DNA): TGCGCCAGCAGCCATGCGGACAGGGCCCAAGAGACCCAGTACTTC.

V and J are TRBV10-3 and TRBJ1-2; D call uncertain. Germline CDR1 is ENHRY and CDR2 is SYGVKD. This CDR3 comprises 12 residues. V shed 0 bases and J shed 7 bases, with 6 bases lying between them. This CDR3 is CAISESGSGYTF. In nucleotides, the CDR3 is TGTGCCATCAGTGAGTCGGGCTCTGGCTACACCTTC.

In DNA, the CDR3 is TGTGCCAGCAGCTCCCAGGGATGGCTCTCCTACGAGCAGTACTTC. This sequence encodes CASSSQGWLSYEQYF. The chain recombines TRBV5-4 with TRBJ2-7, with D perhaps TRBD1 (5 bases). Trimming took 3 bases from V and 0 from J, leaving 13 bases between them. The CDR3 is 15 residues long. CDR1 is SGHNT and CDR2 is YYREEE in the germline V gene (reference sequence).

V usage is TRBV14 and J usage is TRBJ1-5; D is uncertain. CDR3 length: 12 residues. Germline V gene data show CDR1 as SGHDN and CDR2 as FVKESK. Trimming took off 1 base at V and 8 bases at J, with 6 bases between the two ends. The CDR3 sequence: CASSQVGEPQHF. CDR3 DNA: TGTGCCAGCAGCCAAGTGGGTGAGCCCCAGCATTTT.

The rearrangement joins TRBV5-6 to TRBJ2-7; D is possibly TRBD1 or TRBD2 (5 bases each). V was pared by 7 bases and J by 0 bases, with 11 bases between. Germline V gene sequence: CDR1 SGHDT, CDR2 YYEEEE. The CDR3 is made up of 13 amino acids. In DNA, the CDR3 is TGTGCCAGCGAGGGAACAGGCTCCTACGAGCAGTACTTC. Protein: CASEGTGSYEQYF.

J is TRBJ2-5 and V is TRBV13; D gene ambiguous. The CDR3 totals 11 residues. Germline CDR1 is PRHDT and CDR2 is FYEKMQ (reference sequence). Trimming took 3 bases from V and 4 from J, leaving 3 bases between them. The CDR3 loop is CASSFRETQYF. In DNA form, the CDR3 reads TGTGCCAGCAGCTTTAGAGAGACCCAGTACTTC.

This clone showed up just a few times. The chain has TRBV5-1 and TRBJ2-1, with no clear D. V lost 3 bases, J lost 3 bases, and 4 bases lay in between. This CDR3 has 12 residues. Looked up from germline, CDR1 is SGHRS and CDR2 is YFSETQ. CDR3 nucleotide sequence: TGCGCCAGCAGCTCCAACTACAATGAGCAGTTCTTC. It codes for CASSSNYNEQFF.

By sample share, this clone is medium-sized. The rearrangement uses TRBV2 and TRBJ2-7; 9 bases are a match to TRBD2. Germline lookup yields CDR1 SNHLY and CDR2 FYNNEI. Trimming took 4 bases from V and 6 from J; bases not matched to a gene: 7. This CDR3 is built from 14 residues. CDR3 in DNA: TGTGCCAGCAGTGTTGGAGCGGGGGGCCCCGAGCAGTACTTC. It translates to CASSVGAGGPEQYF.

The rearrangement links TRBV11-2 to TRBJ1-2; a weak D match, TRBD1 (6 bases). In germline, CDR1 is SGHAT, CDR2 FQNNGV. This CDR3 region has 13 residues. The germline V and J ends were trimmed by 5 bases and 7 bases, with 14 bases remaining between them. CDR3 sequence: CASSQAGGAGYTF. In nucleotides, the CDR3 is TGTGCCAGCAGCCAGGCGGGGGGGGCTGGCTACACCTTC.

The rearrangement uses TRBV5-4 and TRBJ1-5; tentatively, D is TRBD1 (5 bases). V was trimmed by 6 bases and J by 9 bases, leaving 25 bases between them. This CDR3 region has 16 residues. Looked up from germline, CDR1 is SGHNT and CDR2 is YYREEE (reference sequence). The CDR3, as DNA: TGTGCCAGCACCGAAGTCCAGGGTACCGCCGCCTTGCCCCAGCATTTT. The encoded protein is CASTEVQGTAALPQHF.

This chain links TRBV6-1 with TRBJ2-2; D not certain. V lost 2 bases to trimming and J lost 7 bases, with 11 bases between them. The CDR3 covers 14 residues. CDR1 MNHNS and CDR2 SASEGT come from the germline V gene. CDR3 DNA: TGTGCCAGCAGTGAATATAGGGTTTTCGGGGAGCTGTTTTTT. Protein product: CASSEYRVFGELFF.

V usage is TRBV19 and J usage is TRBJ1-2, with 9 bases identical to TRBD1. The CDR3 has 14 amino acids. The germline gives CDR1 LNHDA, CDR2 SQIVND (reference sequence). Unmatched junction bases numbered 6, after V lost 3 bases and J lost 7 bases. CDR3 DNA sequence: TGTGCCAGTAGTATGGTACAGGGGGCGCTTGGCTACACCTTC. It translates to CASSMVQGALGYTF. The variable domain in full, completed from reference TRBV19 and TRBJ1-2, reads DGGITQSPKYLFRKEGQNVTLSCEQNLNHDAMYWYRQDPGQGLRLIYYSQIVNDFQKGDIAEGYSVSREKKESFPLTVTSAQKNPTAFYLCASSMVQGALGYTFGSGTRLTVV.

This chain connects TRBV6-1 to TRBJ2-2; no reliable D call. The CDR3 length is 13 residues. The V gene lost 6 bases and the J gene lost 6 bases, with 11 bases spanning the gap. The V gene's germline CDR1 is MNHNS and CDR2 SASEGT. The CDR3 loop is CASSYLDPGELFF. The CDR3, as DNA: TGTGCCAGCAGCTACCTGGACCCCGGGGAGCTGTTTTTT.

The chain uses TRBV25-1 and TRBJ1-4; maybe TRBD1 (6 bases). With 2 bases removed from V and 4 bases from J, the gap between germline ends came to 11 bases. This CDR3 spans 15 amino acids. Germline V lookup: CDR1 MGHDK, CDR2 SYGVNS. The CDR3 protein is CASSERGGGNEKLFF. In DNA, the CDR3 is TGTGCCAGCAGTGAAAGGGGGGGAGGTAATGAAAAACTGTTTTTT.

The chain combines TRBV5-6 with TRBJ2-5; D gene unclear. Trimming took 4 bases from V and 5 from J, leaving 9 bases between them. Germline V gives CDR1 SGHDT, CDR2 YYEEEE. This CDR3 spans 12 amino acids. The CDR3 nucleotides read TGTGCCAGCAGCCCGAATGCGGAGACCCAGTACTTC. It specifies CASSPNAETQYF.

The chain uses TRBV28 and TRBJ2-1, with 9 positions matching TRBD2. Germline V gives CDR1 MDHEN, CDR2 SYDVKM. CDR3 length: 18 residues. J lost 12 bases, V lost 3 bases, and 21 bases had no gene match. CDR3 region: CASSFMGDSGGLTTWQFF. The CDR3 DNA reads TGTGCCAGCAGTTTTATGGGAGATAGCGGGGGCTTAACAACGTGGCAGTTCTTC.

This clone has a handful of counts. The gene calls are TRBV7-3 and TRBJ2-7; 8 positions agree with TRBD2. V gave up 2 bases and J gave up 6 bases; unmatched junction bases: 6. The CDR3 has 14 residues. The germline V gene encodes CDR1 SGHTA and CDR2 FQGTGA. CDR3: CASSLVGGASEQYF. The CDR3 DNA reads TGTGCCAGCAGCTTAGTCGGGGGGGCGAGCGAGCAGTACTTC.

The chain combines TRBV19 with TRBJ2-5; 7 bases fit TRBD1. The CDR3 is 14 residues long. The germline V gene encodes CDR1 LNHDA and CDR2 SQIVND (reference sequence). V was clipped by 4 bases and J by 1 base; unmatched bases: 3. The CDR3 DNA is TGTGCCAGTAGTACGCGGACAGGCCAAGAGACCCAGTACTTC. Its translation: CASSTRTGQETQYF.

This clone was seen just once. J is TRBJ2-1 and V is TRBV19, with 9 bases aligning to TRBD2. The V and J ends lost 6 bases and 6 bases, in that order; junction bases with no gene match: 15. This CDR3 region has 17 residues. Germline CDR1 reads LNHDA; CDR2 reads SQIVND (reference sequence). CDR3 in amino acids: CASSHDFSGGSPNEQFF. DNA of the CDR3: TGTGCCAGTAGCCACGACTTTAGCGGGGGCTCCCCCAATGAGCAGTTCTTC.

CDR3 sequence reads: CASSPLNRDRRETQYF. The CDR3 nucleotides read TGTGCCAGCAGCCCCCTGAACCGGGACAGAAGGGAGACCCAGTACTTC. V and J are TRBV9 and TRBJ2-5, with 7 bases that match TRBD1. CDR1 and CDR2 from the germline V gene are SGDLS and YYNGEE. This CDR3 contains 16 residues. V dropped 4 bases and J dropped 5; count of bases not matched to a gene: 14. Supplemented by reference TRBV9 and TRBJ2-5, the full variable domain reads DSGVTQTPKHLITATGQRVTLRCSPRSGDLSVYWYQQSLDQGLQFLIQYYNGEERAKGNILERFSAQQFPDLHSELNLSSLELGDSALYFCASSPLNRDRRETQYFGPGTRLLVL.

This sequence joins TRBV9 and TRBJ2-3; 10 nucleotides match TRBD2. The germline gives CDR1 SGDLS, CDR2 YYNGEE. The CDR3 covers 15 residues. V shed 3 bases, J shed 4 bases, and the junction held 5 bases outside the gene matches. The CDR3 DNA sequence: TGTGCCAGCAGCGATAGCGGGGGGCCATCAGATACGCAGTATTTT. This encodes CASSDSGGPSDTQYF.

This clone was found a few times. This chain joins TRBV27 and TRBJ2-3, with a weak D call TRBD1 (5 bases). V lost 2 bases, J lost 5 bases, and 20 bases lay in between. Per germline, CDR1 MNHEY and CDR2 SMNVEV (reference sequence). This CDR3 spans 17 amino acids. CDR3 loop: CASSLGTDSGILDTQYF. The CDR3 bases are TGTGCCAGCAGTTTAGGAACCGACAGTGGCATATTAGATACGCAGTATTTT.